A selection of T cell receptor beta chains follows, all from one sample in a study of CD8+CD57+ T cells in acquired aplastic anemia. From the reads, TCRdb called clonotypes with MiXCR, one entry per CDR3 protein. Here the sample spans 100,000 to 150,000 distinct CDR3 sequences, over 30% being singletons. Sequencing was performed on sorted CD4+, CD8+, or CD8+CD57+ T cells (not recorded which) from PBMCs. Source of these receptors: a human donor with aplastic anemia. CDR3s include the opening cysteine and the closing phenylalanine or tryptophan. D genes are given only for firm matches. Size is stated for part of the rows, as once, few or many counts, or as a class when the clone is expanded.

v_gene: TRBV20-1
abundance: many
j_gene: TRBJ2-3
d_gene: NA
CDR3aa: CSAREEQPWSPDTQYF
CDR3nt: TGCAGTGCTAGAGAGGAGCAACCGTGGAGCCCAGATACGCAGTATTTT

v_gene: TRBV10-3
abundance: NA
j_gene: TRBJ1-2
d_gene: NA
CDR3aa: CAIFLGSDRIGYTF
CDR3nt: TGTGCCATCTTTCTTGGGTCCGACCGTATTGGCTACACCTTC

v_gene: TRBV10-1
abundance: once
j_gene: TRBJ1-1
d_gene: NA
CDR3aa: CASSLGEDPEAFF
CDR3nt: TGTGCCAGCAGCTTGGGGGAGGACCCTGAAGCTTTCTTT

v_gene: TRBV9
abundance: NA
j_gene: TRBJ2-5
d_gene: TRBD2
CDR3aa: CASSVAPGGTQYF
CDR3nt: TGTGCCAGCAGCGTAGCCCCGGGGGGGACCCAGTACTTC

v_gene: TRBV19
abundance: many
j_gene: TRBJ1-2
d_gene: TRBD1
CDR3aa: CASSSGTGLVGNYGYTF
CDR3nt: TGTGCCAGTAGTTCCGGGACAGGGTTGGTGGGGAACTATGGCTACACCTTC

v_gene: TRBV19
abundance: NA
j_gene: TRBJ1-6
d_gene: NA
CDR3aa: CASSIAEGQPLHF
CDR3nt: TGTGCCAGTAGTATCGCGGAAGGTCAGCCCCTCCACTTT

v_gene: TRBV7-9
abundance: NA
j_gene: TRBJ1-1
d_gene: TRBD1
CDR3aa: CASSFRDREGSEAFF
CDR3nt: TGTGCCAGCAGCTTCCGGGACAGGGAGGGATCTGAAGCTTTCTTT

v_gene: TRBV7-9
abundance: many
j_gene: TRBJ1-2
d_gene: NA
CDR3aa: CASSLEKYGYTF
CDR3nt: TGTGCCAGCAGCTTAGAGAAATATGGCTACACCTTC

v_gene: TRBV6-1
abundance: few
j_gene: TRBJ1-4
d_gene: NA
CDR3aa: CASSASRGTNEKLFF
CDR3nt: TGTGCCAGCAGTGCCTCAAGGGGCACTAATGAAAAACTGTTTTTT

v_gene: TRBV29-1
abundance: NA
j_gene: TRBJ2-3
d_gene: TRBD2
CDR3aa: CSVGSGAYTDTQYF
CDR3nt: TGCAGCGTGGGAAGCGGGGCTTATACAGATACGCAGTATTTT

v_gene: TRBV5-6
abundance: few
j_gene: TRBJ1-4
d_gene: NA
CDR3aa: CASSLGSTRLNEKLFF
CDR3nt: TGTGCCAGCAGCTTGGGGTCGACAAGGCTTAATGAAAAACTGTTTTTT

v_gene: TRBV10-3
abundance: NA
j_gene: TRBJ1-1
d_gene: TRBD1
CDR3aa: CATGQGDRDTEAFF
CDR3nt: TGTGCCACTGGACAGGGGGATAGGGACACTGAAGCTTTCTTT

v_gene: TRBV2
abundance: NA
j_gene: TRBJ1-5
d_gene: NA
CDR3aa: CASRAGGDQPQHF
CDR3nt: TGTGCCAGCAGGGCGGGTGGAGATCAGCCCCAGCATTTT

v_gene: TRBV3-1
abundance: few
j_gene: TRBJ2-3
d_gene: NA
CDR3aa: CASSHMTLGLGTDTQYF
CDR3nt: TGTGCCAGCAGCCATATGACGTTGGGCTTAGGCACAGATACGCAGTATTTT

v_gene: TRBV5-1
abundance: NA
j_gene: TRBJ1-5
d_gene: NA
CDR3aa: CASSKGSGQPQHF
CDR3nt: TGCGCCAGCAGTAAGGGCTCGGGGCAGCCCCAGCATTTT

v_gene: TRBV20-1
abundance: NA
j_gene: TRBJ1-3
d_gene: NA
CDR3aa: CSLGGGTGNTIYF
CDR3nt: TGCAGTTTAGGGGGGGGCACTGGAAACACCATATATTTT

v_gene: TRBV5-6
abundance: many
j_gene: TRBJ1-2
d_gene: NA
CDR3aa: CASSLGPNRQNNYGYTF
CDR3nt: TGTGCCAGCAGCTTAGGGCCAAACAGACAAAATAACTATGGCTACACCTTC

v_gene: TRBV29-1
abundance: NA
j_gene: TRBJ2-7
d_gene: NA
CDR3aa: CSVGEIYEQYF
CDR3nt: TGCAGCGTTGGGGAGATCTACGAGCAGTACTTC

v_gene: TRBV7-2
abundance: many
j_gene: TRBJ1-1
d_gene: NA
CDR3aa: CASSSLSRTEAFF
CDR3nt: TGTGCCAGCAGCTCTTTGAGCAGGACTGAAGCTTTCTTT

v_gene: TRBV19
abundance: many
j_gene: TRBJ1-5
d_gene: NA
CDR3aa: CASSIGRQPQHF
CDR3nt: TGTGCCAGTAGTATTGGGAGACAGCCCCAGCATTTT

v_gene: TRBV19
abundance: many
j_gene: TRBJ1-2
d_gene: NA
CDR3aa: CASSMAPHYGYTF
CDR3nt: TGTGCCAGTAGTATGGCCCCACACTATGGCTACACCTTC

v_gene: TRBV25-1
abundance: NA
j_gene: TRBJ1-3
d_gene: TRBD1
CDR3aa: CASAQQGTGNTIYF
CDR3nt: TGTGCCAGCGCACAACAGGGGACTGGAAACACCATATATTTT

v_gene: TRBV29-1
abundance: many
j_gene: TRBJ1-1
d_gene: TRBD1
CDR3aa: CSGGTAGTEAFF
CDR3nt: TGCAGCGGTGGGACAGCGGGAACTGAAGCTTTCTTT

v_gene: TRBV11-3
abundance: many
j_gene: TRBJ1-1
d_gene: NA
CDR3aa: CASSSLAGTEAFF
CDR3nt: TGTGCCAGCAGCTCCCTAGCGGGGACTGAAGCTTTCTTT

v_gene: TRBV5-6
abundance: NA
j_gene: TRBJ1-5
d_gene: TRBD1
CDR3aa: CASSFFATGGGQPQHF
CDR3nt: TGTGCCAGCAGCTTTTTCGCGACAGGGGGCGGTCAGCCCCAGCATTTT

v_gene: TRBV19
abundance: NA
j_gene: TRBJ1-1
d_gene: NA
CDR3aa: CASSMKENTEALF
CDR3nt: TGTGCCAGTAGTATGAAAGAGAACACCGAAGCTCTCTTT

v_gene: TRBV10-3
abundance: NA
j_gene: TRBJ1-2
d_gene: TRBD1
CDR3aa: CAISEARGSGNTF
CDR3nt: TGTGCCATCAGTGAGGCCAGGGGGTCTGGAAACACCTTC

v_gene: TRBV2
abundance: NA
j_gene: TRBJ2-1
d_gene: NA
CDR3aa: CASSDALNEQFF
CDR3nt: TGTGCCAGCAGTGATGCGCTAAATGAGCAGTTCTTC

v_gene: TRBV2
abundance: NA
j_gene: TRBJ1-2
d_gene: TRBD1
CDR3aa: CASIMGQGAGYTF
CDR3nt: TGTGCCAGCATTATGGGACAGGGGGCTGGCTACACCTTC

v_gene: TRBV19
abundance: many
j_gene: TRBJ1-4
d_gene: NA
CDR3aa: CASSITGRDEKLFF
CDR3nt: TGTGCCAGTAGTATAACAGGGAGAGATGAAAAACTGTTTTTT

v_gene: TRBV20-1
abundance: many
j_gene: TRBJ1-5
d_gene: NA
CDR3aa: CSAREGTPRQPQHF
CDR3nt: TGCAGTGCTAGAGAGGGGACACCCCGTCAGCCCCAGCATTTT

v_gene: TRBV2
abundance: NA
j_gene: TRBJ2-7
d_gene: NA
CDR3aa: CASKKAGATYEQYF
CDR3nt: TGTGCCAGCAAGAAGGCGGGGGCAACCTACGAGCAGTACTTC

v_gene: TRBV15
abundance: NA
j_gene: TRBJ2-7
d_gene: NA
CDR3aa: CATSSSSGEGEQYF
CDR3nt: TGTGCCACCAGCAGTTCCTCGGGGGAAGGAGAGCAGTACTTC

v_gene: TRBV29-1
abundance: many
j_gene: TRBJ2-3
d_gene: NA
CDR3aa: CSVSGGVFEDTDTQYF
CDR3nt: TGCAGCGTATCCGGCGGGGTCTTCGAGGACACAGATACGCAGTATTTT

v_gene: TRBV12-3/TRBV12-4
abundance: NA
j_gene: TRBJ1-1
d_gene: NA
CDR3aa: CASSFQVTTEAFF
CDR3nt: TGTGCCAGCAGTTTTCAGGTGACCACTGAAGCTTTCTTT

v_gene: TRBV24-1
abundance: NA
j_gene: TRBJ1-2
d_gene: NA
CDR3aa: CATSDLKEGYTF
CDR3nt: TGTGCCACCAGTGATTTGAAGGAGGGCTACACCTTC

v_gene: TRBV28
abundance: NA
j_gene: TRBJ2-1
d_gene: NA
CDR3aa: CASSLGSAGSHNEQFF
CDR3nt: TGTGCCAGCAGTTTAGGTTCTGCAGGGTCTCACAATGAGCAGTTCTTC

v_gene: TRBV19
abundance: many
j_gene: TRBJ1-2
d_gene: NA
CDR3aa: CASSMQALPKGYTF
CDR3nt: TGTGCCAGTAGTATGCAGGCCCTCCCGAAAGGCTACACCTTC

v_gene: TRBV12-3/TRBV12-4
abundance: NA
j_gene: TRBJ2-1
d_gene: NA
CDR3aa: CASSFLVSSSYNEQFF
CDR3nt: TGTGCCAGCAGTTTCCTCGTCTCGAGCTCCTACAATGAGCAGTTCTTC

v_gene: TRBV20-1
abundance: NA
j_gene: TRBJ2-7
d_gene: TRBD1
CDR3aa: CSARTGDEQYF
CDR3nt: TGCAGTGCAAGGACAGGGGACGAGCAGTACTTC

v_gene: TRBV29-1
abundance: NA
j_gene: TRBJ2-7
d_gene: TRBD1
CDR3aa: CSVEEGQSYEQYF
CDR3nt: TGCAGCGTTGAAGAGGGACAGAGCTACGAGCAGTACTTC

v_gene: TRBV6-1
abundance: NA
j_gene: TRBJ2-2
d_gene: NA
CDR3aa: CASSRQGSGELFF
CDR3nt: TGTGCCAGCAGCCGTCAGGGGTCCGGGGAGCTGTTTTTT

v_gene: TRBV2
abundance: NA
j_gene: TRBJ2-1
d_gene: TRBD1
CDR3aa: CASSLIGQAVNEQFF
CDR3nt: TGTGCCAGCAGCTTAATTGGACAGGCGGTCAATGAGCAGTTCTTC

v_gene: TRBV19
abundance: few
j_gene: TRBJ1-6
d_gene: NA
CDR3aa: CASSTERGRSPLHF
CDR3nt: TGCGCCAGTAGTACGGAGAGGGGTCGTTCACCCCTCCACTTT

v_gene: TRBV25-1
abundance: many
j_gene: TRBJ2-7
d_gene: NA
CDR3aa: CASSLSPLHEQYF
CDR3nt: TGTGCCAGCAGTCTTTCCCCTCTCCACGAGCAGTACTTC

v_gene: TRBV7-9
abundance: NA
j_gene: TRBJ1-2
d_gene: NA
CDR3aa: CASSLAQDGYTF
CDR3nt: TGTGCCAGCAGCTTAGCGCAGGATGGCTACACCTTC

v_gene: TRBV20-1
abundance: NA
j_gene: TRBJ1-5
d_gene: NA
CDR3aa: CSAESGTPNQPQHF
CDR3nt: TGCAGTGCCGAATCAGGGACCCCTAATCAGCCCCAGCATTTT